These 32 T cell receptor beta chains originate from one sample sequenced in a study of T-cell reconstitution after alpha-beta-depleted transplantation in children. The authors prepared the TCRbeta library with unique molecular identifiers. TCRdb recomputed calls from the PCR reads with MiXCR, one row per CDR3 protein. The table has hundreds of thousands of distinct CDR3 sequences, 12% seen once. The specimen was PBMCs from the stem cell graft donor, collected from the stem cell graft. The receptors originated from a human donor who donated a stem cell graft to a child with acute lymphoblastic leukemia.

The chain's CDR3 is CAWRFTGELFF. The CDR3 DNA reads TGTGCCTGGAGGTTCACCGGGGAGCTGTTTTTT. This chain links TRBV30 with TRBJ2-2; D uncertain. Per the germline V gene, CDR1 is GTSNPN and CDR2 is SVGIG (reference sequence). V dropped 3 bases and J dropped 4 bases, with 3 bases sitting between them. This CDR3 contains 11 residues.

This clonotype was seen ten or more times. J is TRBJ2-3 and V is TRBV12-3 or TRBV12-4, with D unclear. This CDR3 has 12 residues. V dropped 3 bases and J dropped 1 base, with 2 bases sitting between them. The CDR3 region is CASSLGTDTQYF. As DNA, the CDR3 is TGTGCCAGCAGTTTGGGCACAGATACGCAGTATTTT.

This clonotype has more than one count but fewer than ten. The J gene is TRBJ2-1, the V gene TRBV19; D not resolved. Trimming cost V 5 bases and J 0 bases, with 8 bases left between them. Germline CDR1 is LNHDA and CDR2 is SQIVND (reference sequence). The CDR3 has 14 residues. Here the CDR3 DNA reads TGTGCCAGTAGTTCCCTGAGCTCCTACAATGAGCAGTTCTTC. Translation gives CASSSLSSYNEQFF.

This clonotype was counted at least ten times. The chain couples TRBV29-1 to TRBJ2-7; 7 nucleotides agree with TRBD1. The junction had 6 bases not matched to a gene; V was cut back by 0 bases and J by 7 bases. The CDR3 has 13 residues. The germline V gene has CDR1 SQVTM and CDR2 ANQGSEA. The CDR3 sequence is CSVEDLQGKEQYF. CDR3 nucleotides: TGCAGCGTTGAAGATCTACAGGGGAAGGAGCAGTACTTC.

This clonotype was recorded many times. This rearrangement joins TRBV14 to TRBJ2-2, with D unclear. The V end was cut by 2 bases, the J end by 7 bases, with 8 bases between. From germline, CDR1 is SGHDN and CDR2 FVKESK. The CDR3 sequence is 13 residues long. CDR3 loop: CASSQTWGGELFF. Here the CDR3 DNA reads TGTGCCAGCAGCCAAACATGGGGCGGGGAGCTGTTTTTT.

This clonotype was detected ten times or more. The chain carries TRBV20-1 and TRBJ1-3; D is unresolved. V was shortened by 3 bases and J by 7 bases, with 13 bases between the two germline ends. Per the germline V gene, CDR1 is DFQATT and CDR2 is SNEGSKA (reference sequence). This CDR3 has 13 residues. The CDR3 spells CSASRGVANTIYF. CDR3 DNA: TGCAGTGCTAGCCGCGGGGTGGCGAACACCATATATTTT.

The sample holds many counts of this clonotype. This chain uses TRBV15 with TRBJ1-1; 7 positions match TRBD1. Trimming cost V 3 bases and J 2 bases; bases outside gene matches: 9. Germline-derived CDR1 and CDR2 are LNHNV and YYDKDF (reference sequence). The CDR3 covers 16 residues. This chain's CDR3 is CATSRVGGQRNTEAFF. CDR3 nucleotide sequence: TGTGCCACCAGCAGGGTAGGGGGACAGAGAAACACTGAAGCTTTCTTT.

In its sample, this clonotype was seen a few times. V is TRBV7-8 and J is TRBJ2-1, with 10 bases lining up with TRBD2. The CDR3 has 17 residues. V lost 1 base, J lost 2 bases, and 5 bases stayed unmatched. Germline V gene sequence: CDR1 SGHVS, CDR2 FQNEAQ. CDR3 nucleotide sequence: TGTGCCAGCAGCTTAGAGTACCTAGCGGGGGCCTACAATGAGCAGTTCTTC. Residues: CASSLEYLAGAYNEQFF.

This clonotype was recorded at least ten times. V usage is TRBV27 and J usage is TRBJ2-4, with 7 bases aligning to TRBD1. The CDR3 totals 11 residues. Looked up from germline, CDR1 is MNHEY and CDR2 is SMNVEV (reference sequence). The junction had 7 bases not matched to a gene; V was cut back by 5 bases and J by 15 bases. This chain's CDR3 is CASSGSGGRYF. DNA of the CDR3: TGTGCCAGCAGTGGCTCAGGGGGTCGGTACTTC.

This clonotype was seen many times. The chain couples TRBV18 to TRBJ2-5, with D uncertain. Trimming removed 3 bases at V and 2 bases at J, with 7 bases between. This CDR3 has 13 amino acids. In germline, CDR1 is KGHSH, CDR2 LQKENI. CDR3 protein: CASSPLGQETQYF. DNA for the CDR3: TGTGCCAGCTCACCCCTGGGACAAGAGACCCAGTACTTC.

In its sample, this clonotype was seen many times. The chain is built from TRBV4-2 and TRBJ2-5; D gene ambiguous. V dropped 1 base and J dropped 3 bases, with 9 bases sitting between them. Germline assignment: CDR1 LGHNA and CDR2 YNFKEQ. The CDR3 contains 14 residues. The CDR3 reads CASSQVETKETQYF. The CDR3 DNA reads as TGTGCCAGCAGCCAAGTCGAGACGAAAGAGACCCAGTACTTC.

This clonotype was picked up many times. The chain combines TRBV25-1 with TRBJ1-6, with 10 positions matching TRBD1. Per the germline V gene, CDR1 is MGHDK and CDR2 is SYGVNS. With 0 bases clipped from V and 8 bases from J, the junction kept 7 bases outside the gene matches. This CDR3 has 17 residues. CDR3 region: CASSEYPGQGIYSPLHF. Here the CDR3 DNA reads TGTGCCAGCAGTGAATATCCGGGACAGGGGATTTATTCACCCCTCCACTTT.

The sample holds many counts of this clonotype. The rearrangement links TRBV6-2 or TRBV6-3 to TRBJ1-1; 8 nucleotides align to TRBD1. The germline V gene encodes CDR1 MNHEY and CDR2 SVGEGT. V was clipped by 6 bases and J by 12 bases; unmatched bases: 9. The CDR3 runs to 12 residues. This CDR3 reads CASSRGQGGSFF. Here the CDR3 DNA reads TGTGCCAGCAGCCGCGGACAGGGCGGATCTTTCTTT.

Note on this clonotype: A read error is possible here, since a much larger clone lies one base away. The gene calls are TRBV20-1 and TRBJ2-2; D call uncertain. The CDR3 extends over 15 amino acids. Germline V gene sequence: CDR1 DFQATT, CDR2 SNEGSKA (reference sequence). CDR3 sequence (DNA): TGCACTGCTAGAGATTTTAACAGATACACCGGGGAGCTGTTTTTT. Protein product: CTARDFNRYTGELFF.

The chain links TRBV10-3 to TRBJ1-2; a weak D match, TRBD1 (5 bases). Between the trimmed V and J ends, which lost 8 bases and 6 bases, there was a span of 22 bases. Germline-derived CDR1 and CDR2 are ENHRY and SYGVKD. The CDR3 has 15 residues. CDR3 in DNA: TGTGCCATCTCCCCATCGATAGACAGTACGAATGGCTACACCTTC. Translated, it gives CAISPSIDSTNGYTF.

This rearrangement joins TRBV10-3 to TRBJ2-7; 14 positions match TRBD2. Trimming cost V 7 bases and J 0 bases; bases outside gene matches: 8. This CDR3 comprises 17 residues. CDR1 is ENHRY, CDR2 SYGVKD, per germline. The CDR3 bases are TGTGCCATCAAGGGACTAGCGGGGGCCCCGAGCTCCTACGAGCAGTACTTC. Amino acid sequence: CAIKGLAGAPSSYEQYF.

This clonotype was found many times. The CDR3 spells CSASWDRGPEKLFF. The CDR3 nucleotides are TGCAGTGCTAGTTGGGACAGGGGGCCTGAAAAACTGTTTTTT. The rearrangement joins TRBV20-1 to TRBJ1-4; 12 bases align to TRBD1. Germline CDR1 is DFQATT and CDR2 is SNEGSKA (reference sequence). V was clipped by 3 bases and J by 7 bases; unmatched bases: 3. CDR3 length: 14 amino acids.

This clonotype was detected many times. V is TRBV18 and J is TRBJ2-3; 14 bases are a match to TRBD2. Germline V lookup: CDR1 KGHSH, CDR2 LQKENI. The CDR3 loop spans 16 amino acids. With 3 bases clipped from V and 5 bases from J, the junction kept 4 bases outside the gene matches. This CDR3 reads CASSPGLAGGGDTQYF. The DNA for the CDR3 is TGTGCCAGCTCACCCGGACTAGCGGGGGGCGGAGATACGCAGTATTTT. Full variable domain (rest looked up from reference TRBV18 and TRBJ2-3): NAGVMQNPRHLVRRRGQEARLRCSPMKGHSHVYWYRQLPEEGLKFMVYLQKENIIDESGMPKERFSAEFPKEGPSILRIQQVVRGDSAAYFCASSPGLAGGGDTQYFGPGTRLTVL.

At least ten counts were recorded for this clonotype. CDR3 sequence: CASSLGGSLNSPLHF. Written as DNA, the CDR3 is TGTGCCAGCAGCTTGGGAGGGAGTTTGAATTCACCCCTCCACTTT. The V call is TRBV12-3 or TRBV12-4, the J call TRBJ1-6; D is uncertain. This CDR3 region has 15 residues. Trimming removed 6 bases at V and 7 bases at J, with 16 bases between.

This clonotype was seen repeatedly, ten times or more. This chain joins TRBV5-1 and TRBJ2-1; no clear D. CDR1 SGHRS and CDR2 YFSETQ come from the germline V gene. This CDR3 is built from 14 residues. Trimming removed 6 bases from V and 0 bases from J, with 10 bases in between. The CDR3, as DNA: TGCGCCAGCACCCATGGTAGCTCCTACAATGAGCAGTTCTTC. The encoded protein is CASTHGSSYNEQFF.

In this sample, this clonotype turned up many times. This chain joins TRBV7-9 and TRBJ2-7, with D hard to call. V was trimmed by 2 bases and J by 6 bases, leaving 8 bases between them. Per germline, CDR1 SEHNR and CDR2 FQNEAQ (reference sequence). The CDR3 length is 12 residues. This CDR3 is CASSLRDGEQYF. The CDR3 DNA reads as TGTGCCAGCAGCTTACGCGATGGCGAGCAGTACTTC.

The table lists this clonotype with many counts. The gene calls are TRBV5-1 and TRBJ2-5; D unclear. CDR3 length: 15 amino acids. V lost 0 bases to trimming and J lost 5 bases, with 14 bases between them. Germline CDR1 and CDR2: SGHRS and YFSETQ. The CDR3 loop reads CASSLVSLGTETQYF. CDR3 nucleotides: TGCGCCAGCAGCTTGGTTAGTCTGGGAACGGAGACCCAGTACTTC. Drawing the rest from reference TRBV5-1 and TRBJ2-5, the complete variable domain is KAGVTQTPRYLIKTRGQQVTLSCSPISGHRSVSWYQQTPGQGLQFLFEYFSETQRNKGNFPGRFSGRQFSNSRSEMNVSTLELGDSALYLCASSLVSLGTETQYFGPGTRLLVL.

This clonotype was picked up many times. The rearrangement links TRBV5-1 to TRBJ1-2; D not certain. Trimming took off 4 bases at V and 4 bases at J, with 8 bases between the two ends. The CDR3 runs to 12 residues. CDR1 and CDR2 from the germline V gene are SGHRS and YFSETQ. The CDR3 nucleotides are TGCGCCAGCAGCGGCACGGGCTATGGCTACACCTTC. Amino acids: CASSGTGYGYTF. The entire variable domain, with the rest obtained from reference TRBV5-1 and TRBJ1-2, is as follows: KAGVTQTPRYLIKTRGQQVTLSCSPISGHRSVSWYQQTPGQGLQFLFEYFSETQRNKGNFPGRFSGRQFSNSRSEMNVSTLELGDSALYLCASSGTGYGYTFGSGTRLTVV.

This clonotype was seen many times. This sequence joins TRBV20-1 and TRBJ2-3; 12 positions agree with TRBD1. This CDR3 is built from 14 residues. V gave up 6 bases and J gave up 4 bases; unmatched junction bases: 5. CDR1 DFQATT and CDR2 SNEGSKA come from the germline V gene (reference sequence). This chain's CDR3 is CSAGDRGRADTQYF. CDR3 bases: TGCAGTGCCGGGGACAGGGGGCGGGCAGATACGCAGTATTTT.

This chain connects TRBV28 to TRBJ2-5, with D perhaps matching TRBD2 (5 bases). Germline V CDR1 and CDR2: MDHEN, SYDVKM. The germline V and J ends were trimmed by 5 bases and 2 bases, with 15 bases remaining between them. There are 15 residues in the CDR3. The DNA of the CDR3 is TGTGCCAGCAGTCCTTTCGGGTCGGGACAAGAGACCCAGTACTTC. It specifies CASSPFGSGQETQYF.

This clonotype was counted only a few times. The V gene is TRBV20-1, the J gene TRBJ2-3, with D possibly being TRBD2 (7 bases). The CDR3 length is 13 residues. The germline V gene encodes CDR1 DFQATT and CDR2 SNEGSKA (reference sequence). Trimming cost V 6 bases and J 5 bases, with 15 bases left between them. The CDR3 region is CSAEGGTRDTQYF. The CDR3 nucleotides read TGCAGTGCGGAGGGGGGGACCAGAGATACGCAGTATTTT.

This clonotype was observed a few times. The J gene is TRBJ2-3, the V gene TRBV18, with 14 positions matching TRBD2. This CDR3 contains 17 residues. Germline trimming cut 3 bases from V and 3 bases from J; bases unmatched to any gene: 5. From germline, CDR1 is KGHSH and CDR2 LQKENI. CDR3 bases: TGTGCCAGCTCACCGGGACTAGCGGGAGTCCGAACAGATACGCAGTATTTT. Translating gives CASSPGLAGVRTDTQYF.

This clonotype occurred many times. The rearrangement uses TRBV5-1 and TRBJ2-2; 7 positions match TRBD1. The ends lost 0 bases at V and 6 bases at J; junction bases unmatched: 2. The germline V gene encodes CDR1 SGHRS and CDR2 YFSETQ. CDR3 length: 14 amino acids. CDR3 nucleotide sequence: TGCGCCAGCAGCTTGGCCCAGGGGGCCGGGGAGCTGTTTTTT. It specifies CASSLAQGAGELFF. Filled out from reference TRBV5-1 and TRBJ2-2, the complete variable domain reads KAGVTQTPRYLIKTRGQQVTLSCSPISGHRSVSWYQQTPGQGLQFLFEYFSETQRNKGNFPGRFSGRQFSNSRSEMNVSTLELGDSALYLCASSLAQGAGELFFGEGSRLTVL.

This clonotype was picked up many times. Since a much larger clone is just one base distant, this may be a read error. This rearrangement joins TRBV20-1 to TRBJ2-6, with D perhaps matching TRBD1 (5 bases). Germline CDR1 DFQATT, CDR2 SNEGSKA (reference sequence). This CDR3 has 14 amino acids. The CDR3 spells CSAPREPGANGLTF. CDR3 DNA: TGCAGTGCTCCTCGAGAGCCTGGGGCCAACGGCCTGACTTTC.

This clonotype has ten or more counts. The rearrangement links TRBV5-1 to TRBJ1-3, with D hard to call. The ends were cut back, 3 bases at V and 5 bases at J, with 6 bases in the middle. This CDR3 has 12 amino acids. Germline V gives CDR1 SGHRS, CDR2 YFSETQ. This CDR3 is CASSWRRNTIYF. As DNA, the CDR3 is TGCGCCAGCAGCTGGAGAAGAAACACCATATATTTT.

This clonotype has more than one count but fewer than ten. The rearrangement joins TRBV30 to TRBJ2-5, with no clear D. Trimming cost V 4 bases and J 7 bases, with 13 bases left between them. The CDR3 is 12 amino acids. Germline V CDR1 and CDR2: GTSNPN, SVGIG (reference sequence). CDR3: CAWTPKGGTQYF. For the CDR3, the DNA is TGTGCCTGGACCCCCAAGGGTGGGACCCAGTACTTC. The variable domain in full, with the rest retrieved from reference TRBV30 and TRBJ2-5, is SQTIHQWPATLVQPVGSPLSLECTVEGTSNPNLYWYRQAAGRGLQLLFYSVGIGQISSEVPQNLSASRPQDRQFILSSKKLLLSDSGFYLCAWTPKGGTQYFGPGTRLLVL.

This clonotype was detected ten times or more. The chain links TRBV18 to TRBJ2-7; 10 bases are shared with TRBD1. The CDR3 runs to 16 residues. Germline trimming cut 6 bases from V and 4 bases from J; bases unmatched to any gene: 12. Germline values: CDR1 KGHSH, CDR2 LQKENI. CDR3 amino acids: CASSPPGQGQKYEQYF. Written as DNA, the CDR3 is TGTGCCAGCTCGCCTCCGGGACAGGGGCAGAAGTACGAGCAGTACTTC.